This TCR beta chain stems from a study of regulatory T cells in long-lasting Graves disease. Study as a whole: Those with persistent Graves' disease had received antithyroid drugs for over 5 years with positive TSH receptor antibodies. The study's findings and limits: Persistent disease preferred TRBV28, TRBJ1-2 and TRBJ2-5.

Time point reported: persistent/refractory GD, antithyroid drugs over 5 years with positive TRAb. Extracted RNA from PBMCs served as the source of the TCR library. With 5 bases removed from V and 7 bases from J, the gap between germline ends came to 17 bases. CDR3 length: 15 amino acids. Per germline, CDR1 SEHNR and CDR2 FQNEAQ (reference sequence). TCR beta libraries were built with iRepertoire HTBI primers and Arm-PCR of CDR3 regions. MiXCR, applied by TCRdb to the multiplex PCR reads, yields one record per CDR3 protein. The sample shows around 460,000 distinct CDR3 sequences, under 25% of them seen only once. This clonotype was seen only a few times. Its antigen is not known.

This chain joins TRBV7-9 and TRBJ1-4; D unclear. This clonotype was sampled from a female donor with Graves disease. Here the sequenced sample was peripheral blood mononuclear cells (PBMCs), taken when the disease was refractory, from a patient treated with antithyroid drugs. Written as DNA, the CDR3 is TGTGCCAGCAGCAACCCTATTTATAAAAGTGAAAAACTGTTTTTT. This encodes CASSNPIYKSEKLFF.